These 10 T cell receptor beta chains originate from one sample sequenced in a study of cytomegalovirus exposure and HLA in healthy donors. PCR was performed using 60 Vbeta and 13 Jbeta primers. The table came from immunoSEQ multiplex PCR; TCRdb's copy has only in-frame clones and leaves some out. Among more than 90,000 clones listed, around 75% were seen once. The source material was PBMCs. The receptors originated from a young woman in good health and CMV-seronegative.

The gene calls are TRBV13 and TRBJ2-1, with D maybe TRBD2 (6 bases). The V gene's germline CDR1 is PRHDT and CDR2 FYEKMQ (reference sequence). The length of the CDR3 is 15 residues. Between the trimmed V and J ends, which lost 5 bases and 6 bases, there was a span of 17 bases. CDR3 in DNA: TGTGCCAGCAGCGGGGGGTTTTCGTTGGGCAATGAGCAGTTCTTC. Translated, it gives CASSGGFSLGNEQFF.

This clone was recorded a few times. The chain is built from TRBV5-1 and TRBJ2-3, with TRBD2 as a possible D gene (5 bases). The length of the CDR3 is 15 residues. Germline V gene sequence: CDR1 SGHRS, CDR2 YFSETQ. Trimming took off 0 bases at V and 1 base at J, with 9 bases between the two ends. In nucleotides, the CDR3 is TGCGCCAGCAGCTTGGGAGCGGAGGGCACAGATACGCAGTATTTT. Amino acid sequence: CASSLGAEGTDTQYF. Supplemented by reference TRBV5-1 and TRBJ2-3, the full variable domain reads KAGVTQTPRYLIKTRGQQVTLSCSPISGHRSVSWYQQTPGQGLQFLFEYFSETQRNKGNFPGRFSGRQFSNSRSEMNVSTLELGDSALYLCASSLGAEGTDTQYFGPGTRLTVL.

The CDR3 loop reads CASSAGTAIRNQPQHF. DNA for the CDR3: TGTGCCAGCAGCGCCGGGACAGCAATTCGCAATCAGCCCCAGCATTTT. V gene TRBV7-8 combines with J gene TRBJ1-5; 7 positions agree with TRBD1. CDR1 is SGHVS, CDR2 FQNEAQ, per germline. After removal of 5 bases from V and 2 bases from J, the junction contained 9 bases not matched to a gene. CDR3 length: 16 residues.

The V call is TRBV4-1, the J call TRBJ2-5, with 13 bases that match TRBD2. CDR1 is MGHRA, CDR2 YSYEKL, per germline. The CDR3 has 17 amino acids. V lost 4 bases to trimming and J lost 5 bases; unmatched junction nucleotides: 10. The CDR3, as DNA: TGCGCCAGCAGCCTCGGGACTAGCGGGACCTTTGGGGAGACCCAGTACTTC. The encoded protein is CASSLGTSGTFGETQYF.

The chain combines TRBV7-9 with TRBJ1-3; D is possibly TRBD1 (5 bases). The CDR3 has 16 amino acids. The ends were cut back, 3 bases at V and 7 bases at J, with 19 bases in the middle. CDR1 and CDR2 from the germline V gene are SEHNR and FQNEAQ (reference sequence). The CDR3 region is CASSFLAGPVGNTIYF. CDR3 in DNA: TGTGCCAGCAGCTTTTTAGCGGGGCCAGTCGGGAACACCATATATTTT.

This chain connects TRBV29-1 to TRBJ2-3; a weak D match, TRBD1 (5 bases). Between the trimmed V and J ends, which lost 6 bases and 8 bases, there was a span of 12 bases. The germline V gene encodes CDR1 SQVTM and CDR2 ANQGSEA. The CDR3 covers 11 residues. Here the CDR3 reads CSVRRQSTQYF. CDR3 nucleotides: TGCAGCGTGCGCCGACAGTCTACGCAGTATTTT.

This chain connects TRBV18 to TRBJ2-7, with 8 bases identical to TRBD2. Germline CDR1 and CDR2: KGHSH and LQKENI. CDR3 length: 15 residues. Trimming cost V 6 bases and J 5 bases; bases outside gene matches: 12. The CDR3 nucleotides are TGTGCCAGCTCTGATTCCGGGACTAGTACCGACGAGCAGTACTTC. This codes for CASSDSGTSTDEQYF.

V and J are TRBV18 and TRBJ1-1, with D hard to call. The CDR3 covers 12 residues. Trimming removed 3 bases from V and 2 bases from J, with 4 bases in between. Germline V CDR1 and CDR2: KGHSH, LQKENI. The DNA of the CDR3 is TGTGCCAGCTCACCTGGCAACACTGAAGCTTTCTTT. This encodes CASSPGNTEAFF.

The J gene is TRBJ1-1, the V gene TRBV6-1; D perhaps matches TRBD1 (5 bases). The germline V gene encodes CDR1 MNHNS and CDR2 SASEGT. V lost 10 bases, J lost 1 base, and 19 bases lay in between. This CDR3 has 15 residues. This chain's CDR3 is CAILRGSAGNTEAFF. CDR3 coding DNA: TGTGCCATCCTGCGGGGGTCTGCAGGGAACACTGAAGCTTTCTTT.

The CDR3 sequence: CASSFRYNGYTF. CDR3 in DNA: TGTGCCAGCAGCTTCAGATATAATGGCTACACCTTC. The rearrangement joins TRBV5-8 to TRBJ1-2; D remains ambiguous. This CDR3 has 12 amino acids. The V and J ends lost 2 bases and 6 bases respectively, with 8 bases between them. Germline V CDR1 and CDR2: SGHTS, YDEGEE.